These 15 T cell receptor beta chains came from one sample sequenced in a study of CD8 T cells in Susac syndrome. RNA in amounts of roughly 0.45 to 1 ug was reverse transcribed with random hexamers. TCRdb re-derived calls from the immunoSEQ multiplex PCR reads in MiXCR, one entry per CDR3 protein. The sample yields roughly 200,000 distinct CDR3 sequences, around 95% seen once. The sample taken for sequencing was CD4+ T cells from PBMCs. The receptors derive from a human donor with multiple sclerosis.

The chain has TRBV7-2 and TRBJ2-5; 7 bases agree with TRBD2. This CDR3 is built from 15 residues. Germline V gene lookup returns CDR1 SGHTA and CDR2 FQGNSA. The junction had 5 bases not matched to a gene; V was cut back by 1 base and J by 3 bases. The CDR3 region has the DNA TGTGCCAGCAGCTTAGGCCGGCTAGCGGAAGAGACCCAGTACTTC. This encodes CASSLGRLAEETQYF.

V is TRBV11-3 and J is TRBJ1-2; D might be TRBD1 (5 bases). V lost 5 bases and J 5 bases, leaving 9 bases between the germline ends. This CDR3 contains 12 residues. The germline gives CDR1 SGHNT, CDR2 YENEEA. The CDR3, as DNA: TGTGCCAGCAGCGACAGCGGATATGGCTACACCTTC. Translating gives CASSDSGYGYTF.

The chain joins TRBV20-1 to TRBJ2-3, with 10 bases aligning to TRBD2. Trimming at V came to 0 bases and at J to 6 bases, leaving 9 bases not matched to a gene. The CDR3 covers 16 residues. Germline loops: CDR1 DFQATT, CDR2 SNEGSKA (reference sequence). In DNA, the CDR3 is TGCAGTGCTAGAGATCGGCTAGCGGGGGTAGCGGATACGCAGTATTTT. Translating gives CSARDRLAGVADTQYF.

The rearrangement joins TRBV29-1 to TRBJ2-6, with D possibly being TRBD1 or TRBD2 (5 bases each). Germline CDR1 SQVTM, CDR2 ANQGSEA. This CDR3 region has 16 residues. V dropped 5 bases and J dropped 0 bases, with 14 bases sitting between them. CDR3 in amino acids: CSVRGRGSSGANVLTF. The CDR3 DNA is TGCAGCGTTAGGGGACGGGGCAGCTCTGGGGCCAACGTCCTGACTTTC.

The rearrangement uses TRBV18 and TRBJ2-7; D ambiguous. The CDR3 length is 13 residues. Germline CDR1 KGHSH, CDR2 LQKENI. Trimming left V 0 bases short and J 4 bases short, with 7 bases between. Here the CDR3 DNA reads TGTGCCAGCTCACCACCTTCACAGTACGAGCAGTACTTC. Amino acids: CASSPPSQYEQYF.

This sequence joins TRBV28 and TRBJ1-2, with 8 bases matching TRBD1. The V and J ends lost 6 bases and 8 bases, in that order; junction bases with no gene match: 11. This CDR3 region has 14 residues. Looked up from germline, CDR1 is MDHEN and CDR2 is SYDVKM. The CDR3, as DNA: TGTGCCAGCAGCACCGGGACAGGACTGTTCGGCTACACCTTC. Encoded protein: CASSTGTGLFGYTF.

This chain links TRBV2 with TRBJ2-2, with no clear D. The CDR3 length is 13 residues. Trimming stripped 3 bases from V and 4 bases from J, with 6 bases between. Germline V gives CDR1 SNHLY, CDR2 FYNNEI. CDR3 DNA: TGTGCCAGCAGTGACCCACTCACCGGGGAGCTGTTTTTT. Its translation: CASSDPLTGELFF.

The chain has TRBV30 and TRBJ1-2; D is unclear. V dropped 0 bases and J dropped 0 bases, with 5 bases sitting between them. The CDR3 contains 13 residues. The germline V gene has CDR1 GTSNPN and CDR2 SVGIG (reference sequence). CDR3 sequence (DNA): TGTGCCTGGAGTGTATCCCCTAACTATGGCTACACCTTC. It encodes CAWSVSPNYGYTF.

The chain has TRBV6-5 and TRBJ1-2, with 9 bases identical to TRBD1. Germline V lookup: CDR1 MNHEY, CDR2 SVGAGI. Losses at the gene ends were 2 bases for V and 3 bases for J; bases not matched to a gene: 1. The CDR3 has 14 amino acids. CDR3 protein: CASSYRTGDYGYTF. In DNA form, the CDR3 reads TGTGCCAGCAGTTACCGGACAGGGGACTATGGCTACACCTTC.

The J gene is TRBJ2-5, the V gene TRBV2; D is undetermined. The CDR3 length is 12 residues. Trimming removed 2 bases from V and 4 bases from J, with 5 bases in between. Germline CDR1 and CDR2: SNHLY and FYNNEI. The CDR3 here is CASSEMGETQYF. The CDR3 bases are TGTGCCAGCAGTGAAATGGGAGAGACCCAGTACTTC. The full variable domain, completed using reference TRBV2 and TRBJ2-5, is EPEVTQTPSHQVTQMGQEVILRCVPISNHLYFYWYRQILGQKVEFLVSFYNNEISEKSEIFDDQFSVERPDGSNFTLKIRSTKLEDSAMYFCASSEMGETQYFGPGTRLLVL.

The J gene is TRBJ2-1, the V gene TRBV20-1; maybe TRBD2 (6 bases). Trimming pared 2 bases from V and 10 bases from J, leaving 9 bases between. The CDR3 is 11 amino acids. The germline V gene encodes CDR1 DFQATT and CDR2 SNEGSKA (reference sequence). The DNA for the CDR3 is TGCAGTGCTAGACTCGGACTAGAGCAGTTCTTC. It yields the protein CSARLGLEQFF.

The V and J genes are TRBV3-1 and TRBJ1-1, with D possibly being TRBD1 (5 bases). Trimming took 0 bases from V and 1 from J, leaving 9 bases between them. Germline CDR1 reads LGHDT; CDR2 reads YNNKEL (reference sequence). The CDR3 has 15 amino acids. CDR3 DNA: TGTGCCAGCAGCCAAGACAACAGGAAGAACACTGAAGCTTTCTTT. Residues: CASSQDNRKNTEAFF. The complete variable domain, with remaining parts taken from reference TRBV3-1 and TRBJ1-1, reads DTAVSQTPKYLVTQMGNDKSIKCEQNLGHDTMYWYKQDSKKFLKIMFSYNNKELIINETVPNRFSPKSPDKAHLNLHINSLELGDSAVYFCASSQDNRKNTEAFFGQGTRLTVV.

V usage is TRBV30 and J usage is TRBJ1-4; D is undetermined. This CDR3 comprises 13 residues. Germline CDR1 reads GTSNPN; CDR2 reads SVGIG (reference sequence). Trimming removed 2 bases at V and 8 bases at J, with 12 bases between. CDR3 sequence reads: CAWSREDSEKLFF. CDR3 nucleotides: TGTGCCTGGAGTAGGGAGGATTCGGAAAAACTGTTTTTT.

The chain joins TRBV10-3 to TRBJ2-1, with D perhaps matching TRBD2 (7 bases). Germline loops: CDR1 ENHRY, CDR2 SYGVKD. V gave up 11 bases and J gave up 7 bases, with 18 bases separating them. This CDR3 spans 13 amino acids. The CDR3 region has the DNA TGTGCCTCGGAGGGGGGGTTAAGGAATGAGCAGTTCTTC. It codes for CASEGGLRNEQFF.

The chain has TRBV9 and TRBJ2-1; tentatively, D is TRBD1 (5 bases). Germline loops: CDR1 SGDLS, CDR2 YYNGEE. The V and J ends lost 1 base and 6 bases respectively, with 14 bases between them. The CDR3 runs 15 residues. CDR3 in amino acids: CASSVQGLNVNEQFF. CDR3 nucleotides: TGTGCCAGCAGCGTACAGGGTCTTAACGTCAATGAGCAGTTCTTC.